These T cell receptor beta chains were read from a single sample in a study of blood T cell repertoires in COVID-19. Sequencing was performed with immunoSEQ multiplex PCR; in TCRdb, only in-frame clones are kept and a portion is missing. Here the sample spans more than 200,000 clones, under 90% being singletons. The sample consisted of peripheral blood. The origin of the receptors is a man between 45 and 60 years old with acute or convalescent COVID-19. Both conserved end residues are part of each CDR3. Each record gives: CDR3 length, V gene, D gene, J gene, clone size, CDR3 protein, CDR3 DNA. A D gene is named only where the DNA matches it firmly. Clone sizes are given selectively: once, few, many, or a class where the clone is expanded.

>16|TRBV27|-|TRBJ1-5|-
CASRLMSDISNQPQHF
TGTGCCAGCAGACTCATGAGTGACATTAGCAATCAGCCCCAGCATTTT
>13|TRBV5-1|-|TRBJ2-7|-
CASSLLQNYEQYF
TGCGCCAGCAGCTTGTTACAGAACTACGAGCAGTACTTC
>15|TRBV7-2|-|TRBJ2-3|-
CASSFVWGGTDTQYF
TGTGCCAGCAGCTTTGTGTGGGGCGGCACAGATACGCAGTATTTT
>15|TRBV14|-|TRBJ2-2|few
CASSQGFTITGELFF
TGTGCCAGCAGCCAAGGATTCACTATTACCGGGGAGCTGTTTTTT
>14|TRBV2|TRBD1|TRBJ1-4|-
CASGQGAAGEKLFF
TGTGCCAGCGGACAGGGGGCCGCCGGGGAAAAACTGTTTTTT
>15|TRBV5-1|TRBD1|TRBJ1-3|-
CASTQGAGTGNTIYF
TGCGCCAGCACCCAGGGGGCCGGGACTGGAAACACCATATATTTT
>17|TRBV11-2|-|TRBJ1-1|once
CASSFSVATTPGAEAFF
TGTGCCAGCAGCTTTAGCGTCGCGACGACACCCGGCGCTGAAGCTTTCTTT
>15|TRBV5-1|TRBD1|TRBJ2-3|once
CASSYPTGATDTQYF
TGCGCCAGCAGCTACCCGACAGGGGCCACAGATACGCAGTATTTT
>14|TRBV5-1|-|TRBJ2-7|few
CASSSDSSSYEQYF
TGCGCCAGCAGCTCCGACAGTAGCTCCTACGAGCAGTACTTC
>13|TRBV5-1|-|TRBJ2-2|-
CASSSNSAGELFF
TGCGCCAGCAGCTCGAATAGCGCCGGGGAGCTGTTTTTT
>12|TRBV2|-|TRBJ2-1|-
CASSQLAEEQFF
TGTGCCAGCAGTCAACTAGCTGAGGAGCAGTTCTTC
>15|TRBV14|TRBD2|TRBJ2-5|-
CASSLAGGFQETQYF
TGTGCCAGCAGCCTAGCGGGGGGTTTCCAAGAGACCCAGTACTTC
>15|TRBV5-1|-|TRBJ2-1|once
CASSLSLLSYNEQFF
TGCGCCAGCAGCTTAAGCCTTTTATCCTACAATGAGCAGTTCTTC
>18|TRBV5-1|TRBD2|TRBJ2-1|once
CASSPTVTVSGVDNEQFF
TGCGCCAGCAGCCCCACTGTAACCGTTAGCGGGGTCGACAATGAGCAGTTCTTC
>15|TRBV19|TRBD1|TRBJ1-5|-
CASSSGQGVTQPQHF
TGTGCCAGTAGTTCCGGACAGGGTGTAACTCAGCCCCAGCATTTT
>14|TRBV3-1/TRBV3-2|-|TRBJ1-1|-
CASSPGERNTEAFF
TGTGCCAGCAGTCCCGGGGAAAGGAACACTGAAGCTTTCTTT
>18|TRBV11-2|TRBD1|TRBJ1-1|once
CASSLTTTGTGGSTEAFF
TGTGCCAGCAGCCTTACTACCACCGGGACAGGGGGGTCCACTGAAGCTTTCTTT
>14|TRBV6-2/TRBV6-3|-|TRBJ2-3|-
CASSPYSSTDTQYF
TGTGCCAGCAGCCCCTACTCTAGCACAGATACGCAGTATTTT
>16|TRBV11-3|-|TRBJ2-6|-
CASSLTWSSGANVLTF
TGTGCCAGCAGCTTAACGTGGAGCTCTGGGGCCAACGTCCTGACTTTC
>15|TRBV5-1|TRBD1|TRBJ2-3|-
CASSIGQGGPDTQYF
TGCGCCAGCAGCATCGGACAGGGGGGGCCAGATACGCAGTATTTT
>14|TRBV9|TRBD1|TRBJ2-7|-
CASSPRTGALEQYF
TGTGCCAGCAGCCCCCGGACAGGGGCCCTCGAGCAGTACTTC
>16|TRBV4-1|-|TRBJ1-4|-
CASSQGRLVEGEKLFF
TGCGCCAGCAGCCAGGGTCGGTTGGTGGAGGGGGAAAAACTGTTTTTT
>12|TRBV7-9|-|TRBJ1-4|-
CASSPLGEKLFF
TGTGCCAGCAGCCCACTTGGTGAAAAACTGTTTTTT
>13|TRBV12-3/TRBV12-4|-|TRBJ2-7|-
CASSLQRIAEQYF
TGTGCCAGCAGTCTGCAAAGAATAGCCGAGCAGTACTTC
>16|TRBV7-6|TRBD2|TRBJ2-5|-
CASSPPRRGVQETQYF
TGTGCCAGCAGCCCTCCCCGGCGGGGGGTCCAAGAGACCCAGTACTTC
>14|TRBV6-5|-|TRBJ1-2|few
CASSYQGFNYGYTF
TGTGCCAGCAGTTACCAGGGATTCAACTATGGCTACACCTTC
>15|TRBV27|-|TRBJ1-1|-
CASRATVGLNTEAFF
TGTGCCAGCAGGGCGACAGTTGGACTGAACACTGAAGCTTTCTTT
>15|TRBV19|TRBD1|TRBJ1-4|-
CASSDSGTGGEKLFF
TGTGCCAGTAGTGACTCCGGGACAGGGGGGGAAAAACTGTTTTTT
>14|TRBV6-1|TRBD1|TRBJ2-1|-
CASKAPTGAGEQFF
TGTGCCAGCAAAGCCCCGACAGGGGCTGGTGAGCAGTTCTTC
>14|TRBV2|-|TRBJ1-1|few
CASRSTQNRNEAFF
TGTGCCAGCAGGTCGACACAGAACAGGAACGAAGCTTTCTTT
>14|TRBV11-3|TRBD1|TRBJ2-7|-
CASSPGQGSYEQYF
TGTGCCAGCAGCCCCGGACAGGGTTCCTACGAGCAGTACTTC
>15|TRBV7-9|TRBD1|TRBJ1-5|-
CASSPGTGGSGPQHF
TGTGCCAGCAGCCCGGGGACAGGGGGAAGTGGGCCCCAGCATTTT
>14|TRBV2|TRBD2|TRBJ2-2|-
CALQRTRITGELFF
TGTGCCCTCCAAAGGACTAGAATCACCGGGGAGCTGTTTTTT
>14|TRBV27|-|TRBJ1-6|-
CASRSEAYNSPLHF
TGTGCCAGCAGGAGTGAGGCCTATAATTCACCCCTCCACTTT
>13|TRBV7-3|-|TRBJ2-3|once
CASSWNRADTQYF
TGTGCCAGCAGCTGGAACAGGGCGGATACGCAGTATTTT
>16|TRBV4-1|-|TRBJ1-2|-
CASTSSGAPLGYGYTF
TGCGCCAGCACTTCCAGCGGGGCCCCGCTGGGCTATGGCTACACCTTC
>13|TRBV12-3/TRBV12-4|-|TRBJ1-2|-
CASSLTANYGYTF
TGTGCCAGCAGTTTGACAGCTAACTATGGCTACACCTTC
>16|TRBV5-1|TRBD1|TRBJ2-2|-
CASNRGITLNTGELFF
TGCGCCAGCAACAGGGGGATAACCTTGAACACCGGGGAGCTGTTTTTT
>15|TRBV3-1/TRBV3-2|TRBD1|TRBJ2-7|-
CASSQEPRGIYEQYF
TGTGCCAGCAGCCAAGAGCCCAGGGGGATATACGAGCAGTACTTC
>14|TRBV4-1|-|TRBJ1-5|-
CASSQMSVNQPQHF
TGCGCCAGCAGCCAAATGTCCGTAAATCAGCCCCAGCATTTT